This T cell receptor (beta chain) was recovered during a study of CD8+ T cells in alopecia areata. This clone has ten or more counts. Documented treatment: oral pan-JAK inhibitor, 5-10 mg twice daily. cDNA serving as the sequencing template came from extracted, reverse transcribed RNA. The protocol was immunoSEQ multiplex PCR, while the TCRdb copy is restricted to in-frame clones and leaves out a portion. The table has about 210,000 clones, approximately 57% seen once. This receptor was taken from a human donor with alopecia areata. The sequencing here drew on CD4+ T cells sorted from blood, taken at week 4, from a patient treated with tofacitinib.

The CDR3 here is CATRGWGAYNEQFF. The CDR3 bases are TGTGCCACCAGAGGTTGGGGGGCCTACAATGAGCAGTTCTTC. The chain has TRBV25-1 and TRBJ2-1, with D possibly TRBD2 on 6 matching bases. Trimming shortened V by 10 bases and J by 2 bases, and 15 bases separated the two germline ends. This CDR3 has 14 residues. Germline CDR1 reads MGHDK; CDR2 reads SYGVNS.